This section outlines one TCR beta chain sequence together with its context. As yet, its antigen is unknown. The data were obtained in a study of STAT5B mutations in CD4+ large granular lymphocyte leukemia. V lost 2 bases and J lost 1, with 9 bases in between. The CDR3 runs 14 residues. Germline CDR1 SGHRS, CDR2 YFSETQ. Findings and caveats of the study: Higher CD4+ than CD8+ T-LGLL clonality might reflect small sample size.

Repertoires were generated with immunoSEQ multiplex PCR, while TCRdb's copy carries only in-frame clones and drops some. Here the sample spans more than 30,000 clones, approximately 82% being singletons. This TCR derives from a human donor in good health. J is TRBJ1-1 and V is TRBV5-1; no firm D call. The sequenced material came from CD4+ T cells from blood buffy coats. This CDR3 reads CASSFAPANTEAFF. The CDR3 DNA is TGCGCCAGCAGCTTCGCGCCAGCGAACACTGAAGCTTTCTTT.